Shown below are 20 T cell receptor beta chains from a single sample sequenced in a study of shared clonotypes between healthy human individuals. Some clones are missing from TCRdb's copy, which holds only in-frame ones; the method was immunoSEQ multiplex PCR. In the table there are about 460,000 clones, more than 70% of which are singletons. Sequencing used PBMCs. The origin of the receptors is a woman in her thirties or forties in good health. Some clones in this sample may be carry-over from other donors' samples.

This clone has more than one count but fewer than ten. The rearrangement links TRBV15 to TRBJ2-1; TRBD2 matches 8 bases. The CDR3 runs to 16 residues. The J segment lost 9 bases and the V segment lost 0 bases, leaving 10 bases of the junction unmatched. Germline CDR1 is LNHNV and CDR2 is YYDKDF (reference sequence). The CDR3 sequence is CATSRDRLAGGVEQFF. The DNA of the CDR3 is TGTGCCACCAGCAGAGATCGCCTAGCGGGCGGTGTTGAGCAGTTCTTC.

The V call is TRBV28, the J call TRBJ2-1, with a tentative D call TRBD2 (7 bases). V lost 7 bases, J lost 6 bases, and 28 bases lay in between. Germline V lookup: CDR1 MDHEN, CDR2 SYDVKM. This CDR3 is 18 amino acids long. The CDR3 protein is CASTRGGVRFSVGNEQFF. The CDR3 bases are TGTGCCAGCACGAGGGGGGGAGTTAGATTCTCGGTTGGCAATGAGCAGTTCTTC.

V gene TRBV15 combines with J gene TRBJ2-7; D might be TRBD1 or TRBD2, each matching 5 bases. Germline loops: CDR1 LNHNV, CDR2 YYDKDF (reference sequence). The CDR3 extends over 12 amino acids. Trimming took off 3 bases at V and 2 bases at J, with 5 bases between the two ends. The CDR3: CATSRGAYEQYF. The CDR3, as DNA: TGTGCCACCAGCAGGGGGGCCTACGAGCAGTACTTC.

A note on this clone: One base away lies a much larger clone, so this may be a sequencing read error. This CDR3 is CASSVDGLWYSNQPQHF. CDR3 coding DNA: TGTGCCAGTAGTGTAGATGGTCTTTGGTATAGCAATCAGCCCCAGCATTTT. The chain employs TRBV19 and TRBJ1-5; no clear D. Germline lookup yields CDR1 LNHDA and CDR2 SQIVND (reference sequence). The CDR3 loop spans 17 amino acids.

The chain couples TRBV28 to TRBJ1-4, with unresolved D. Germline V gives CDR1 MDHEN, CDR2 SYDVKM. This CDR3 region has 15 residues. The germline V and J ends were trimmed by 1 base and 4 bases, with 10 bases remaining between them. CDR3 bases: TGTGCCAGCAGTTTATTGGCCCTAATTAATGAAAAACTGTTTTTT. Its translation: CASSLLALINEKLFF.

Comments on this clone: Other DNA sequences of this sample code for an identical CDR3. V gene TRBV11-2 combines with J gene TRBJ2-3, with 12 bases matching TRBD2. Trimming cost V 2 bases and J 2 bases; bases outside gene matches: 2. CDR1 and CDR2 (germline): SGHAT, FQNNGV. The CDR3 contains 16 residues. The CDR3 DNA reads TGTGCCAGCAGCTTACTAGCGGGAGGGTCCACAGATACGCAGTATTTT. It translates to CASSLLAGGSTDTQYF. Looking up the rest from reference TRBV11-2 and TRBJ2-3 gives the full variable domain: EAGVAQSPRYKIIEKRQSVAFWCNPISGHATLYWYQQILGQGPKLLIQFQNNGVVDDSQLPKDRFSAERLKGVDSTLKIQPAKLEDSAVYLCASSLLAGGSTDTQYFGPGTRLTVL.

This clone was counted only a few times. This chain connects TRBV9 to TRBJ1-5, with D unclear. In germline, CDR1 is SGDLS, CDR2 YYNGEE. The V end lost 0 bases, the J end lost 4 bases, and 11 bases lay between the germline ends. CDR3 length equals 15 residues. The DNA of the CDR3 is TGTGCCAGCAGCGTAGGGAGTAGGTCGAATCAGCCCCAGCATTTT. Its translation: CASSVGSRSNQPQHF.

The rearrangement joins TRBV6-5 to TRBJ2-3; 9 nucleotides agree with TRBD1. The CDR3 is 15 amino acids. The V gene end was trimmed by 4 bases and the J gene end by 2 bases; junction bases not matched to a gene: 4. Germline V gene lookup returns CDR1 MNHEY and CDR2 SVGAGI. In nucleotides, the CDR3 is TGTGCCAGCAGTTCCGGACAGGGGCACACAGATACGCAGTATTTT. Protein product: CASSSGQGHTDTQYF.

The V call is TRBV6-5, the J call TRBJ2-3; 9 bases match TRBD2. V shed 2 bases, J shed 2 bases, and the junction held 5 bases outside the gene matches. Germline V gene sequence: CDR1 MNHEY, CDR2 SVGAGI. The CDR3 extends over 16 amino acids. CDR3 sequence reads: CASSYTRLAATDTQYF. The CDR3 DNA reads TGTGCCAGCAGTTACACCAGACTAGCGGCCACAGATACGCAGTATTTT.

The rearrangement joins TRBV28 to TRBJ1-4; 7 bases are shared with TRBD1. Unmatched junction bases numbered 7, after V lost 6 bases and J lost 0 bases. The germline CDR1 and CDR2 sequences are MDHEN and SYDVKM. The CDR3 totals 16 residues. CDR3 bases: TGTGCCAGCAGACTGGGACAGCTTGCAACTAATGAAAAACTGTTTTTT. Translating gives CASRLGQLATNEKLFF.

The chain links TRBV15 to TRBJ1-3; D call uncertain. V gave up 0 bases and J gave up 1 base, with 7 bases separating them. Germline-derived CDR1 and CDR2 are LNHNV and YYDKDF (reference sequence). The CDR3 totals 15 residues. The CDR3 DNA reads TGTGCCACCAGCAGAGATATGGGGTCTGGAAACACCATATATTTT. This sequence encodes CATSRDMGSGNTIYF.

This clone was detected only once. J is TRBJ1-1 and V is TRBV18, with D possibly matching TRBD1 (6 bases). The germline V gene has CDR1 KGHSH and CDR2 LQKENI. V was trimmed by 4 bases and J by 0 bases, leaving 9 bases between them. This CDR3 has 14 residues. For the CDR3, the DNA is TGTGCCAGCTCACACAGGGAGATGAACACTGAAGCTTTCTTT. Translation gives CASSHREMNTEAFF.

For this clone: With a far larger clone one base away, a read error is the likely cause. J is TRBJ2-5 and V is TRBV7-3; TRBD1 matches 9 bases. Germline-derived CDR1 and CDR2 are SGHTA and FQGTGA. The CDR3 has 14 amino acids. Trimming at V came to 5 bases and at J to 9 bases, leaving 10 bases not matched to a gene. This CDR3 reads CASSRTGGWEAQYF. The DNA of the CDR3 is TGTGCCAGCAGCCGAACAGGGGGCTGGGAGGCCCAGTACTTC.

CDR3 residues: CSVDGGAAYEQYF. CDR3 DNA sequence: TGCAGCGTTGATGGGGGGGCAGCCTACGAGCAGTACTTC. The chain joins TRBV29-1 to TRBJ2-7; D perhaps matches TRBD2 (7 bases). Trimming cost V 3 bases and J 2 bases, with 11 bases left between them. Germline V gene data show CDR1 as SQVTM and CDR2 as ANQGSEA. The CDR3 sequence is 13 residues long.

The rearrangement uses TRBV7-9 and TRBJ2-7; TRBD1 might be the D (5 bases). CDR3 length equals 14 residues. Germline-derived CDR1 and CDR2 are SEHNR and FQNEAQ (reference sequence). Trimming took 5 bases from V and 3 from J, leaving 14 bases between them. In nucleotides, the CDR3 is TGTGCCAGCAGCCCTCTGGGGCAGAGCTACGAGCAGTACTTC. The encoded protein is CASSPLGQSYEQYF.

On this clone: Distinct nucleotide sequences in the sample also encode this CDR3. The chain couples TRBV29-1 to TRBJ2-7; 11 nucleotides match TRBD2. Losses at the gene ends were 6 bases for V and 3 bases for J; bases not matched to a gene: 1. Germline CDR1 and CDR2: SQVTM and ANQGSEA. This CDR3 comprises 12 residues. The CDR3 DNA sequence: TGCAGCGTACTAGCGGGGGACTACGAGCAGTACTTC. Residues: CSVLAGDYEQYF.

Notes on this clone: A junction boundary mismatches the germline segment, possibly from a read error. The chain employs TRBV5-4 and TRBJ1-2; D is ambiguous. This CDR3 has 15 amino acids. In germline, CDR1 is SGHNT, CDR2 YYREEE (reference sequence). CDR3 sequence reads: CASSLYRGEAYGHTF. The CDR3 DNA reads as TGTGCCAGCAGCTTGTACCGGGGAGAGGCGTATGGCCACACCTTC.

In this sample, this clone turned up a few times. The chain is built from TRBV7-2 and TRBJ1-5; D gene uncertain. V lost 5 bases and J lost 2, with 7 bases in between. CDR1 SGHTA and CDR2 FQGNSA come from the germline V gene. The CDR3 sequence is 13 residues long. In DNA form, the CDR3 reads TGTGCCAGCAGCGTTAGTGGCAATCAGCCCCAGCATTTT. The encoded protein is CASSVSGNQPQHF.

This chain connects TRBV30 to TRBJ1-5, with 7 bases matching TRBD1. Trimming cost V 0 bases and J 5 bases; bases outside gene matches: 4. The germline V gene encodes CDR1 GTSNPN and CDR2 SVGIG (reference sequence). The CDR3 sequence is 14 residues long. In DNA, the CDR3 is TGTGCCTGGAGTGTACACCAGGGGGATCAGCCCCAGCATTTT. Amino acids: CAWSVHQGDQPQHF.

Comment on this clone: This likely stems from a read error, as it lies one base from a far larger clone. The chain combines TRBV6-4 with TRBJ1-1; 8 nucleotides match TRBD1. The CDR3 length is 14 residues. With 4 bases clipped from V and 1 base from J, the junction kept 2 bases outside the gene matches. CDR1 and CDR2 (germline): MRHNA, SNTAGT. The chain's CDR3 is CASSGGQENTEAFF. The CDR3 DNA follows: TGTGCCAGCAGTGGGGGACAGGAGAACACTGAAGCTTTCTTT.